The present T cell receptor beta chain was sequenced within a study of cytomegalovirus exposure and HLA in healthy donors. Study observations and caveats: Investigators reported approximately 150 TCR beta chains as tied to cytomegalovirus. A later analysis showed TCR association rates differing by HLA locus, peaking at DRB1 and lowest at HLA-C. In an earlier analysis, most TCR beta V segments were productive about 90% or about 30% of the time.

Remarks on this clone: Its antigen is currently unknown.

This PCR relied on a set of 60 Vbeta primers and 13 Jbeta primers. Libraries were prepared by immunoSEQ multiplex PCR; TCRdb keeps only in-frame clonotypes and omits some of them. The table has over 150,000 clones, 84% seen once; the top ten hold 0.35% to 0.4%. The CDR3 is 15 residues long. The germline CDR1 and CDR2 sequences are MGHDK and SYGVNS. J lost 2 bases, V lost 6 bases, and 6 bases had no gene match. The source of this sequence is a boy between 2 and 10 years old in good health and CMV-seronegative. Sequencing was carried out using PBMCs. The chain has TRBV25-1 and TRBJ2-5, with 10 bases aligning to TRBD1. The CDR3 region has the DNA TGTGCCAGCAGCAGACAGGGGGCTTTGCAAGAGACCCAGTACTTC. Protein product: CASSRQGALQETQYF.